This entry lists 19 T cell receptor beta chains sequenced from one sample in a study of T cell responses to AZD1222 COVID-19 vaccine. Repertoires were generated with immunoSEQ multiplex PCR, while TCRdb's copy carries only in-frame clones and drops some. Among 65,000 to 95,000 clones, around 84% were seen once, and the ten largest hold about 13%. Sequencing used peripheral blood, obtained on day 0 of AZD1222 vaccination. The receptors come from an adult in good health.

The chain joins TRBV18 to TRBJ1-4; maybe TRBD1 (5 bases). CDR3 length equals 14 residues. CDR1 and CDR2 (germline): KGHSH, LQKENI. Trimming took off 5 bases at V and 0 bases at J, with 7 bases between the two ends. The CDR3 nucleotides read TGTGCCAGCTCAACGACAGCAACTAATGAAAAACTGTTTTTT. This codes for CASSTTATNEKLFF. The complete variable domain, with remaining parts taken from reference TRBV18 and TRBJ1-4, reads NAGVMQNPRHLVRRRGQEARLRCSPMKGHSHVYWYRQLPEEGLKFMVYLQKENIIDESGMPKERFSAEFPKEGPSILRIQQVVRGDSAAYFCASSTTATNEKLFFGSGTQLSVL.

The rearrangement links TRBV5-6 to TRBJ2-4; D may be TRBD2 (5 bases). V lost 0 bases and J lost 0, with 7 bases in between. The CDR3 contains 15 residues. Looked up from germline, CDR1 is SGHDT and CDR2 is YYEEEE. The CDR3 here is CASSLVGIAKNIQYF. The CDR3 DNA sequence: TGTGCCAGCAGCTTGGTCGGGATAGCCAAAAACATTCAGTACTTC.

V is TRBV7-2 and J is TRBJ2-6; D possibly corresponds to TRBD1 (5 bases). CDR3 length equals 14 residues. Germline assignment: CDR1 SGHTA and CDR2 FQGNSA. Trimming cost V 6 bases and J 2 bases, with 8 bases left between them. The DNA of the CDR3 is TGTGCCAGCAGGGTACAGGCTGGGGCCAACGTCCTGACTTTC. Its translation: CASRVQAGANVLTF.

The gene calls are TRBV2 and TRBJ1-2, with 7 bases aligning to TRBD1. The germline CDR1 and CDR2 sequences are SNHLY and FYNNEI. This CDR3 contains 13 residues. V lost 9 bases to trimming and J lost 3 bases; unmatched junction nucleotides: 7. Written as DNA, the CDR3 is TGTGCCAGAGAAAGGGGGCAGGACTATGGCTACACCTTC. Translating gives CARERGQDYGYTF.

The genes are TRBV5-1 and TRBJ2-2, with 9 bases fitting TRBD1. The CDR3 extends over 17 amino acids. The V segment lost 4 bases and the J segment 0 bases; nucleotides outside the gene matches: 7. The germline V gene encodes CDR1 SGHRS and CDR2 YFSETQ. CDR3 DNA: TGCGCCAGCAGCGGAGGGACAGGGCCATCGAACACCGGGGAGCTGTTTTTT. This encodes CASSGGTGPSNTGELFF.

The gene calls are TRBV11-3 and TRBJ2-3; D could derive from TRBD1 or TRBD2 (5 bases each). Germline CDR1 and CDR2: SGHNT and YENEEA. V gave up 2 bases and J gave up 3 bases, with 15 bases separating them. This CDR3 is 16 amino acids long. CDR3 coding DNA: TGTGCCAGCAGCTTAAAGCTTGGGGGTGAAACAGATACGCAGTATTTT. Amino acid sequence: CASSLKLGGETDTQYF.

J is TRBJ1-1 and V is TRBV6-5; D is possibly TRBD1 (5 bases). V gave up 7 bases and J gave up 5 bases, with 8 bases separating them. From germline, CDR1 is MNHEY and CDR2 SVGAGI. This CDR3 is 11 amino acids long. The CDR3 DNA is TGTGCCAGCACGGGGCGTACTGAAGCTTTCTTT. This translates into CASTGRTEAFF.

In its sample, this clone was seen a few times. The chain couples TRBV19 to TRBJ1-5; D unclear. Looked up from germline, CDR1 is LNHDA and CDR2 is SQIVND (reference sequence). The CDR3 totals 15 residues. Trimming cost V 6 bases and J 3 bases, with 15 bases left between them. The CDR3, as DNA: TGTGCCAGTAGAATAAGTCCGAGCTCCAATCAGCCCCAGCATTTT. This translates into CASRISPSSNQPQHF.

V is TRBV7-9 and J is TRBJ2-7; 8 bases agree with TRBD1. The CDR3 sequence is 14 residues long. From germline, CDR1 is SEHNR and CDR2 FQNEAQ (reference sequence). J was trimmed by 5 bases and V by 4 bases; bases with no gene match: 7. CDR3 in DNA: TGTGCCAGCAGCTCTTCACAGGGGGACGACGAGCAGTACTTC. Protein product: CASSSSQGDDEQYF. Supplemented by reference TRBV7-9 and TRBJ2-7, the full variable domain reads DTGVSQNPRHKITKRGQNVTFRCDPISEHNRLYWYRQTLGQGPEFLTYFQNEAQLEKSRLLSDRFSAERPKGSFSTLEIQRTEQGDSAMYLCASSSSQGDDEQYFGPGTRLTVT.

V is TRBV7-9 and J is TRBJ2-1, with TRBD2 as a possible D gene (6 bases). This CDR3 contains 15 residues. V lost 2 bases and J 3 bases, leaving 11 bases between the germline ends. CDR1 is SEHNR, CDR2 FQNEAQ, per germline (reference sequence). CDR3 sequence (DNA): TGTGCCAGCAGCTTATCGGGGGAAGGCTACAATGAGCAGTTCTTC. Residues: CASSLSGEGYNEQFF.

This clone was seen a single time. The chain recombines TRBV6-2 or TRBV6-3 with TRBJ1-5, with D possibly matching TRBD1 (6 bases). Germline V gene lookup returns CDR1 MNHEY and CDR2 SVGEGT. CDR3 length equals 14 residues. The germline V and J ends were trimmed by 1 base and 2 bases, with 6 bases remaining between them. The CDR3 loop is CASSYWTGNQPQHF. CDR3 nucleotide sequence: TGTGCCAGCAGTTACTGGACAGGCAATCAGCCCCAGCATTTT.

In this sample, this clone turned up a few times. V gene TRBV4-1 combines with J gene TRBJ1-6; D may be TRBD1 (6 bases). CDR1 and CDR2 from the germline V gene are MGHRA and YSYEKL. CDR3 length equals 18 residues. Trimming cost V 4 bases and J 2 bases, with 18 bases left between them. The CDR3 region is CASSPQGRLSAYNSPLHF. CDR3 in DNA: TGCGCCAGCAGCCCCCAGGGGAGGCTCAGCGCCTATAATTCACCCCTCCACTTT.

This sequence joins TRBV7-2 and TRBJ2-3, with D possibly being TRBD2 (7 bases). V was clipped by 0 bases and J by 2 bases, with 15 bases between them. CDR3 size: 17 residues. Germline-derived CDR1 and CDR2 are SGHTA and FQGNSA. The CDR3 bases are TGTGCCAGCAGCTTAGCGTACCGGGGGGCTACCACAGATACGCAGTATTTT. It translates to CASSLAYRGATTDTQYF.

The chain uses TRBV7-2 and TRBJ2-3, with TRBD2 identical over 10 bases. After removal of 3 bases from V and 1 base from J, the junction contained 4 bases not matched to a gene. Germline CDR1 reads SGHTA; CDR2 reads FQGNSA. The CDR3 spans 16 residues. CDR3 bases: TGTGCCAGCAGCTTTAGGCTAGCGGGGGGCACAGATACGCAGTATTTT. It is translated as CASSFRLAGGTDTQYF.

This clone is a singleton in its sample. The V call is TRBV18, the J call TRBJ2-7, with D tentatively TRBD1 (5 bases). The CDR3 is 14 residues long. The germline V gene has CDR1 KGHSH and CDR2 LQKENI. V was shortened by 3 bases and J by 5 bases, with 14 bases between the two germline ends. CDR3 sequence reads: CASSPPGRADEQYF. DNA for the CDR3: TGTGCCAGCTCACCCCCCGGCAGGGCGGACGAGCAGTACTTC. Full variable domain (remainder filled in from reference TRBV18 and TRBJ2-7): NAGVMQNPRHLVRRRGQEARLRCSPMKGHSHVYWYRQLPEEGLKFMVYLQKENIIDESGMPKERFSAEFPKEGPSILRIQQVVRGDSAAYFCASSPPGRADEQYFGPGTRLTVT.

The chain employs TRBV29-1 and TRBJ1-1; 10 nucleotides match TRBD1. J gave up 6 bases and V 3 bases, and 7 bases lay outside the gene matches. CDR3 length: 14 amino acids. From germline, CDR1 is SQVTM and CDR2 ANQGSEA. The CDR3: CSVEVGTGEPEAFF. CDR3 sequence (DNA): TGCAGCGTTGAGGTTGGGACAGGGGAACCTGAAGCTTTCTTT.

The V gene is TRBV5-5, the J gene TRBJ1-2; D unresolved. Germline assignment: CDR1 SGHKS and CDR2 YYEKEE (reference sequence). The CDR3 totals 14 residues. V was shortened by 0 bases and J by 5 bases, with 11 bases between the two germline ends. CDR3: CASSLEAVTYGYTF. In nucleotides, the CDR3 is TGTGCCAGCAGCTTGGAGGCCGTTACTTATGGCTACACCTTC. Full variable domain (rest looked up from reference TRBV5-5 and TRBJ1-2): DAGVTQSPTHLIKTRGQQVTLRCSPISGHKSVSWYQQVLGQGPQFIFQYYEKEERGRGNFPDRFSARQFPNYSSELNVNALLLGDSALYLCASSLEAVTYGYTFGSGTRLTVV.

The J gene is TRBJ2-5, the V gene TRBV5-8; D gene unclear. CDR3 length: 13 residues. Germline assignment: CDR1 SGHTS and CDR2 YDEGEE. Trimming cost V 4 bases and J 5 bases, with 12 bases left between them. The CDR3 loop is CASSPGRTETQYF. CDR3 DNA: TGTGCCAGCAGCCCTGGTCGAACGGAGACCCAGTACTTC.

The chain has TRBV4-3 and TRBJ2-3, with D unresolved. The CDR3 runs 17 residues. Trimming took 0 bases from V and 2 from J, leaving 15 bases between them. Germline V gene sequence: CDR1 LGHNA, CDR2 YSLEER. The CDR3 is CASSQDRGGYNTDTQYF. The CDR3 coding sequence is TGCGCCAGCAGCCAAGATCGAGGCGGATATAACACAGATACGCAGTATTTT.